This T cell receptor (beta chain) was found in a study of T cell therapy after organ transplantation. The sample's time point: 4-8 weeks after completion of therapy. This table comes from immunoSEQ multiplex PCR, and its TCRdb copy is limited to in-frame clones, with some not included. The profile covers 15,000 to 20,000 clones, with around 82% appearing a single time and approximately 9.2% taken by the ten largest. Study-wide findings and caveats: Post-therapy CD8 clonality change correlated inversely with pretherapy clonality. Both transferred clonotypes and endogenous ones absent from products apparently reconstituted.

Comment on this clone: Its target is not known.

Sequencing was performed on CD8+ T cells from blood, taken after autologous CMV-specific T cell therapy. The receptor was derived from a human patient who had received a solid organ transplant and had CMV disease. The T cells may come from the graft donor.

Here the CDR3 DNA reads TGTGCCATCAGTGAGTCGACGGGAACGGGGGACACAGATACGCAGTATTTT. It specifies CAISESTGTGDTDTQYF. The V gene is TRBV10-3, the J gene TRBJ2-3; D possibly corresponds to TRBD2 (6 bases). The CDR3 is 17 amino acids. The germline CDR1 and CDR2 sequences are ENHRY and SYGVKD. Trimming shortened V by 0 bases and J by 2 bases, and 15 bases separated the two germline ends.